Listed below are T cell receptor beta chains from one sample, sequenced in a study of T cells after yellow fever vaccination. TCRdb re-called the 5' RACE reads through MiXCR, storing one row per CDR3 protein. Altogether under 700,000 distinct CDR3 sequences are present, roughly a sixth being singletons, with the ten largest covering 15% to 20%. Sample: PBMCs, taken around 5 days after the first yellow fever vaccination. The receptors shown here come from a man younger than 35 who received the YFV17D yellow fever vaccine. The CDR3 runs from the conserved cysteine through the conserved F or W. Each record gives: J gene, V gene, CDR3 length, D gene, clone size, CDR3 protein, CDR3 DNA. The D gene is left open where the match is weak. Size is stated for part of the rows, as once, few or many counts, or as a class when the clone is expanded.

>TRBJ2-7|TRBV4-3|16|.|few
CASSQEFGFSSYEQYF
TGCGCCAGCAGCCAAGAATTCGGGTTTAGCTCCTACGAGCAGTACTTC
>TRBJ1-2|TRBV20-1|12|.|.
CSALFQGGGYTF
TGCAGTGCCTTATTCCAGGGCGGCGGCTACACCTTC
>TRBJ1-2|TRBV7-2|15|.|.
CASSLSAGLNYGYTF
TGTGCCAGCAGCTTATCAGCAGGGCTTAACTATGGCTACACCTTC
>TRBJ1-6|TRBV6-2/TRBV6-3|14|.|.
CASSYGHYNSPLHF
TGTGCCAGCAGTTACGGTCATTATAATTCACCCCTCCACTTT
>TRBJ1-2|TRBV7-2|15|TRBD1|few
CASSLAGTGVYGYTF
TGTGCCAGCAGCTTAGCTGGGACAGGGGTTTATGGCTACACCTTC
>TRBJ1-6|TRBV6-5|17|.|many
CASSYTLGGGADSPLHF
TGTGCCAGCAGTTACACCCTGGGCGGGGGCGCGGATTCACCCCTCCACTTT
>TRBJ2-1|TRBV5-1|16|.|few
CASSLADDSPYNEQFF
TGCGCCAGCAGCTTGGCCGATGATTCCCCCTACAATGAGCAGTTCTTC
>TRBJ1-1|TRBV30|15|.|few
CAWSRRNRKDTEAFF
TGTGCCTGGAGTCGTCGCAATAGAAAGGACACTGAAGCTTTCTTT
>TRBJ1-1|TRBV4-3|16|.|few
CASSQFHGQKNTEAFF
TGCGCCAGCAGCCAATTCCACGGGCAGAAGAACACTGAAGCTTTCTTT
>TRBJ2-3|TRBV5-1|17|TRBD2|.
CASSLGLAGDLTDTQYF
TGCGCCAGCAGCTTGGGCCTAGCGGGGGACCTCACAGATACGCAGTATTTT
>TRBJ2-2|TRBV2|16|.|.
CASSEARPSNTGELFF
TGTGCCAGCAGTGAAGCGCGGCCCTCTAACACCGGGGAGCTGTTTTTT
>TRBJ1-5|TRBV7-8|13|.|.
CASTLLRGQPQHF
TGTGCCAGCACCCTACTTCGGGGCCAGCCCCAGCATTTT
>TRBJ2-1|TRBV9|15|TRBD2|few
CASRDSGSSYNEQFF
TGTGCCAGCAGGGATAGCGGGAGCTCCTACAATGAGCAGTTCTTC
>TRBJ2-3|TRBV20-1|14|.|.
CSLSPGSSTDTQYF
TGCAGTCTCTCCCCGGGGAGTAGCACAGATACGCAGTATTTT
>TRBJ1-5|TRBV6-5|17|TRBD1|few
CASSYSSAGGSNQPQHF
TGTGCCAGCAGTTACTCGAGCGCAGGGGGTAGCAATCAGCCCCAGCATTTT
>TRBJ2-1|TRBV5-5|14|TRBD1|few
CASSLRDRVPEQFF
TGTGCCAGCAGCCTCCGGGACAGGGTCCCTGAGCAGTTCTTC
>TRBJ1-2|TRBV7-9|13|TRBD1|many
CASSQQGNYGYTF
TGTGCCAGCAGTCAACAGGGGAACTATGGCTACACCTTC
>TRBJ2-5|TRBV5-1|16|TRBD2|.
CASSFQRGSVSETQYF
TGCGCCAGCAGCTTTCAGCGGGGGTCAGTTTCAGAGACCCAGTACTTC
>TRBJ2-7|TRBV5-1|14|TRBD1|.
CASSTDRGPYEQYF
TGCGCCAGCAGCACGGACAGGGGACCTTACGAGCAGTACTTC
>TRBJ2-2|TRBV5-1|16|TRBD1|few
CASSGRQGRSAGELFF
TGCGCCAGCAGCGGAAGACAGGGGCGGAGCGCCGGGGAGCTGTTTTTT
>TRBJ1-2|TRBV5-1|15|.|.
CASSFAGGNNYGYTF
TGCGCCAGCAGCTTCGCCGGTGGGAATAACTATGGCTACACCTTC
>TRBJ1-6|TRBV4-3|17|TRBD1|few
CASSQDPSGTANSPLHF
TGCGCCAGCAGCCAAGATCCCAGCGGGACAGCTAATTCACCCCTCCACTTT
>TRBJ2-5|TRBV4-2|18|TRBD2|.
CASSPLGGRGDLQETQYF
TGTGCCAGCAGCCCCCTAGGTGGGCGGGGGGACTTACAAGAGACCCAGTACTTC
>TRBJ1-2|TRBV7-8|14|.|.
CASSSLYLSNGYTF
TGTGCCAGCAGCTCTTTATATCTCTCCAATGGCTACACCTTC
>TRBJ1-6|TRBV11-2|13|.|few
CASSSEQLSPLHF
TGTGCCAGCAGCTCGGAACAGCTATCACCCCTCCACTTT
>TRBJ1-6|TRBV4-1|14|.|few
CASSQVATHSPLHF
TGCGCCAGCAGCCAAGTGGCAACTCATTCACCCCTCCACTTT
>TRBJ2-3|TRBV9|15|TRBD2|few
CASSVGLAGTDTQYF
TGTGCCAGCAGCGTAGGACTAGCGGGCACAGATACGCAGTATTTT